This TCR beta chain was observed in a study of blood T cells in healthy people across ages. Study-wide background: Template-switching capture recovered about one barcoded beta molecule per two T cells.

With respect to this clonotype: Its antigen remains unidentified.

Study-wide results and limits: Diversity of TCR beta per million T cells declined in a roughly linear way with age. Long-lived donors exceeded aged donors in naive CD4+ cells and diversity.

A second PCR of 7 to 11 cycles used a sample-barcoded 5' primer and a J-beta primer mix. TCRdb redid the calling of the 5' RACE reads with MiXCR, one entry per CDR3 protein. This table has 850,000 to 1,000,000 distinct CDR3 sequences, just over 50% appearing once. Material: blood. This clonotype originated in an older woman in good health.

The CDR3 sequence: CASSRDFTGYEQYF. The CDR3 nucleotides are TGTGCCAGCAGCCGAGACTTTACGGGCTACGAGCAGTACTTC. The chain joins TRBV3-1 to TRBJ2-7; D is ambiguous. The CDR3 length is 14 residues. The germline gives CDR1 LGHDT, CDR2 YNNKEL (reference sequence). Trimming left V 4 bases short and J 3 bases short, with 13 bases between.